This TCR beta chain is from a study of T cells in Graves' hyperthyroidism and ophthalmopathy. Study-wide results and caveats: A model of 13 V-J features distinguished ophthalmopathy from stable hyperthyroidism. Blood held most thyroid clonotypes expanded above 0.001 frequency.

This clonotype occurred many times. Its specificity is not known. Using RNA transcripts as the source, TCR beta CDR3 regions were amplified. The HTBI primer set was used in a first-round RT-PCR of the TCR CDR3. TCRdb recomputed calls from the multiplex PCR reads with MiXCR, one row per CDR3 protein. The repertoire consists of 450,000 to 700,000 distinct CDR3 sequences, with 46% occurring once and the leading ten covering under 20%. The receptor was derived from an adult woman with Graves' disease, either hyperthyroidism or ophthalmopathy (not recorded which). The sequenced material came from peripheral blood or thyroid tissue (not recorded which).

For the CDR3, the DNA is TGTGCCACCAGAGACAGGGCCTATGGTGGCTACACCTTC. It yields the protein CATRDRAYGGYTF. This chain joins TRBV15 and TRBJ1-2, with TRBD1 identical over 7 bases. CDR1 LNHNV and CDR2 YYDKDF come from the germline V gene (reference sequence). After removal of 6 bases from V and 7 bases from J, the junction contained 8 bases not matched to a gene. The CDR3 loop spans 13 amino acids.